This T cell receptor beta chain was recorded in a study of T cell responses to AZD1222 COVID-19 vaccine. Profiling relied on immunoSEQ multiplex PCR, and the TCRdb table lists in-frame clones only, not all of them. The sample has under 120,000 clones; roughly nine tenths are singletons. This CDR3 region has 15 residues. Trimming cost V 6 bases and J 4 bases, with 19 bases left between them. Germline CDR1 reads SQVTM; CDR2 reads ANQGSEA. This TCR derives from an adult who received the AZD1222 COVID-19 vaccine. The chain couples TRBV29-1 to TRBJ2-1, with D maybe TRBD1 (5 bases). The material sequenced was peripheral blood, taken 28 days after the second AZD1222 dose. The CDR3 sequence is CSVKKQDNPYNEQFF. DNA of the CDR3: TGCAGCGTCAAAAAACAGGATAATCCTTACAATGAGCAGTTCTTC.